Shown below are 20 T cell receptor beta chains from a single sample sequenced in a study of technical replicates of blood from a few donors. Data came from immunoSEQ multiplex PCR; TCRdb stores just in-frame clones and leaves some out. The table lists about 16,000 clones, roughly 89% of them singletons. Sequences were obtained from PBMCs. Receptors originate from a human donor in good health.

V and J are TRBV6-1 and TRBJ2-7; 8 bases line up with TRBD2. This CDR3 comprises 15 residues. The junction had 10 bases not matched to a gene; V was cut back by 6 bases and J by 3 bases. The germline V gene encodes CDR1 MNHNS and CDR2 SASEGT. The CDR3 is CASSPLAAGDYEQYF. The CDR3 DNA sequence: TGTGCCAGCAGCCCTCTTGCAGCGGGGGACTACGAGCAGTACTTC.

This clone was found once. The chain combines TRBV15 with TRBJ2-7, with 8 bases that match TRBD1. The CDR3 contains 18 residues. Germline-derived CDR1 and CDR2 are LNHNV and YYDKDF (reference sequence). V lost 3 bases to trimming and J lost 4 bases; unmatched junction nucleotides: 17. The CDR3 bases are TGTGCCACCAGCAGCACGTGGCAGGGGGCCTCCCTTACTTACGAGCAGTACTTC. It is translated as CATSSTWQGASLTYEQYF. The entire variable domain, with the rest obtained from reference TRBV15 and TRBJ2-7, is as follows: DAMVIQNPRYQVTQFGKPVTLSCSQTLNHNVMYWYQQKSSQAPKLLFHYYDKDFNNEADTPDNFQSRRPNTSFCFLDIRSPGLGDTAMYLCATSSTWQGASLTYEQYFGPGTRLTVT.

The chain couples TRBV27 to TRBJ2-7; TRBD1 matches 9 bases. The germline gives CDR1 MNHEY, CDR2 SMNVEV (reference sequence). The ends lost 2 bases at V and 4 bases at J; junction bases unmatched: 9. CDR3 length equals 16 residues. This chain's CDR3 is CASSLLGQGRLYEQYF. The CDR3 DNA reads as TGTGCCAGCAGTTTACTAGGACAGGGGAGGTTATACGAGCAGTACTTC.

The chain couples TRBV7-6 to TRBJ2-1, with TRBD2 identical over 9 bases. The V gene's germline CDR1 is SGHVS and CDR2 FNYEAQ. The CDR3 is made up of 14 amino acids. V was pared by 4 bases and J by 4 bases, with 2 bases of the junction left unmatched. The CDR3 sequence: CASSWTSEYNEQFF. DNA for the CDR3: TGTGCCAGCAGCTGGACTAGCGAATACAATGAGCAGTTCTTC.

The J gene is TRBJ1-1, the V gene TRBV5-1; D unresolved. The CDR3 has 15 amino acids. V lost 2 bases and J 5 bases, leaving 16 bases between the germline ends. Germline CDR1 is SGHRS and CDR2 is YFSETQ. The CDR3 coding sequence is TGCGCCAGCAGCTTTAGGAATTCAGGAAATACTGAAGCTTTCTTT. Protein sequence: CASSFRNSGNTEAFF.

The chain joins TRBV28 to TRBJ1-2; D perhaps matches TRBD1 (5 bases). CDR3 length equals 16 residues. CDR1 is MDHEN, CDR2 SYDVKM, per germline. V was shortened by 1 base and J by 3 bases, with 15 bases between the two germline ends. CDR3 DNA: TGTGCCAGCAGTTTATCTGGAACATGGGGGGACTATGGCTACACCTTC. Translating it yields CASSLSGTWGDYGYTF.

The chain is built from TRBV6-5 and TRBJ1-5; possible D gene TRBD1, 5 bases. CDR1 is MNHEY, CDR2 SVGAGI, per germline. V lost 5 bases and J lost 8, with 10 bases in between. CDR3 size: 12 residues. CDR3 DNA sequence: TGTGCCAGCAGTACAGCAGGGAAGCCCCAGCATTTT. Translation: CASSTAGKPQHF.

The chain uses TRBV5-1 and TRBJ2-3, with TRBD1 as a possible D gene (7 bases). V lost 4 bases to trimming and J lost 4 bases, with 19 bases between them. The CDR3 extends over 16 amino acids. In germline, CDR1 is SGHRS, CDR2 YFSETQ. The CDR3 spells CASSPEWARGADTQYF. The CDR3 coding sequence is TGCGCCAGCAGCCCCGAGTGGGCCAGGGGGGCAGATACGCAGTATTTT.

The chain joins TRBV5-6 to TRBJ2-1, with unresolved D. V was clipped by 6 bases and J by 1 base, with 5 bases between them. Germline V gene sequence: CDR1 SGHDT, CDR2 YYEEEE. This CDR3 is built from 12 residues. The DNA for the CDR3 is TGTGCCAGCACTCGGTCCTACAATGAGCAGTTCTTC. This gives the protein CASTRSYNEQFF.

The chain uses TRBV30 and TRBJ2-5; the match to TRBD1 covers 9 bases. The junction had 4 bases not matched to a gene; V was cut back by 4 bases and J by 1 base. The CDR3 is 14 amino acids. Germline assignment: CDR1 GTSNPN and CDR2 SVGIG (reference sequence). CDR3 protein: CAWTADRGQETQYF. Written as DNA, the CDR3 is TGTGCCTGGACTGCGGACAGGGGCCAAGAGACCCAGTACTTC.

This clone turned up a few times. CDR3 sequence reads: CASSDRDNNEQFF. CDR3 DNA sequence: TGTGCCAGCAGTGACCGGGACAACAATGAGCAGTTCTTC. The chain joins TRBV6-4 to TRBJ2-1, with D perhaps TRBD1 (6 bases). Between the trimmed V and J ends, which lost 2 bases and 5 bases, there was a span of 7 bases. The CDR3 spans 13 residues. CDR1 is MRHNA, CDR2 SNTAGT, per germline.

The V and J genes are TRBV6-1 and TRBJ2-1; the match to TRBD2 covers 7 bases. The CDR3 runs to 15 residues. Trimming at V came to 2 bases and at J to 3 bases, leaving 4 bases not matched to a gene. CDR1 MNHNS and CDR2 SASEGT come from the germline V gene. CDR3 sequence (DNA): TGTGCCAGCAGTGAATTGGGGGAGGGCTACAATGAGCAGTTCTTC. Its protein product is CASSELGEGYNEQFF.

The gene calls are TRBV2 and TRBJ1-5, with 7 bases matching TRBD1. Trimming at V came to 10 bases and at J to 0 bases, leaving 6 bases not matched to a gene. Germline loops: CDR1 SNHLY, CDR2 FYNNEI. The CDR3 has 14 residues. CDR3 sequence reads: CATQGQNSNQPQHF. The CDR3 DNA follows: TGTGCCACTCAGGGACAGAATAGCAATCAGCCCCAGCATTTT.

The genes are TRBV7-8 and TRBJ2-5; D might be TRBD2 (6 bases). The CDR3 runs 15 residues. Germline loops: CDR1 SGHVS, CDR2 FQNEAQ. V dropped 5 bases and J dropped 2 bases, with 15 bases sitting between them. The CDR3 here is CASSPSRGGQETQYF. As DNA, the CDR3 is TGTGCCAGCAGCCCCTCGAGGGGAGGTCAAGAGACCCAGTACTTC.

This chain connects TRBV16 to TRBJ1-3; a weak D match, TRBD1 (6 bases). Germline lookup yields CDR1 KGHSY and CDR2 FQNENV. The ends were cut back, 3 bases at V and 1 base at J, with 13 bases in the middle. The CDR3 totals 16 residues. The DNA for the CDR3 is TGTGCCAGCAGCCAGGACCACAGGGTTTCTGGAAACACCATATATTTT. Its protein product is CASSQDHRVSGNTIYF. The full variable domain, rest sourced from reference TRBV16 and TRBJ1-3, is GEEVAQTPKHLVRGEGQKAKLYCAPIKGHSYVFWYQQVLKNEFKFLISFQNENVFDETGMPKERFSAKCLPNSPCSLEIQATKLEDSAVYFCASSQDHRVSGNTIYFGEGSWLTVV.

The chain couples TRBV7-2 to TRBJ2-2; the match to TRBD2 covers 7 bases. The V segment lost 5 bases and the J segment 1 base; nucleotides outside the gene matches: 7. This CDR3 spans 16 amino acids. CDR1 and CDR2 (germline): SGHTA, FQGNSA. The chain's CDR3 is CASSARDYQNTGELFF. The CDR3 DNA sequence: TGTGCCAGCAGCGCCCGGGACTACCAGAACACCGGGGAGCTGTTTTTT.

The genes are TRBV29-1 and TRBJ2-1; 13 nucleotides align to TRBD2. The V segment lost 3 bases and the J segment 7 bases; nucleotides outside the gene matches: 15. Per germline, CDR1 SQVTM and CDR2 ANQGSEA. This CDR3 has 18 residues. The CDR3 coding sequence is TGCAGCGTTGATCAGAGCTGGACTAGCGGGAGAGAAGGTAATGAGCAGTTCTTC. It is translated as CSVDQSWTSGREGNEQFF.

V usage is TRBV6-1 and J usage is TRBJ2-3; TRBD1 matches at 7 bases. This CDR3 has 15 residues. CDR1 is MNHNS and CDR2 is SASEGT in the germline V gene. The V segment lost 8 bases and the J segment 4 bases; nucleotides outside the gene matches: 12. DNA for the CDR3: TGTGCCAGCCGAAAGGGGGCAGCGGCCTCAGATACGCAGTATTTT. This encodes CASRKGAAASDTQYF.

V gene TRBV6-1 combines with J gene TRBJ1-2; 12 bases align to TRBD1. This CDR3 region has 14 residues. The germline V gene has CDR1 MNHNS and CDR2 SASEGT. V gave up 6 bases and J gave up 8 bases; unmatched junction bases: 7. CDR3 DNA sequence: TGTGCCAGCAGCGGGGGACAGGGGGCTGGAGGCTACACCTTC. Amino acids: CASSGGQGAGGYTF.

The chain has TRBV6-1 and TRBJ1-5; D unresolved. Per germline, CDR1 MNHNS and CDR2 SASEGT. V lost 5 bases, J lost 7 bases, and 18 bases lay in between. The CDR3 runs 15 residues. The CDR3 nucleotides are TGTGCCAGCAGTACTAACTGGGAGGGAGACCAGCCCCAGCATTTT. This translates into CASSTNWEGDQPQHF.